This paragraph reports one TCR beta chain. This specimen belongs to a study of cytomegalovirus exposure and HLA in healthy donors. In the PCR, 60 Vbeta and 13 Jbeta primers were used. Assay used: immunoSEQ multiplex PCR; TCRdb lists only in-frame clones, some missing. The sample has roughly 71,000 clones. Trimming stripped 6 bases from V and 1 base from J, with 12 bases between. Germline CDR1 and CDR2: SGHTA and FQGNSA. This CDR3 contains 14 residues. This chain connects TRBV7-2 to TRBJ1-1; the D gene is possibly TRBD1 (6 bases). The receptor was derived from a woman aged 35 to 49 in good health and CMV-seropositive. Sequenced input: PBMCs. The CDR3 loop reads CASSGQSANTEAFF. CDR3 nucleotide sequence: TGTGCCAGCAGTGGACAGTCGGCGAACACTGAAGCTTTCTTT.